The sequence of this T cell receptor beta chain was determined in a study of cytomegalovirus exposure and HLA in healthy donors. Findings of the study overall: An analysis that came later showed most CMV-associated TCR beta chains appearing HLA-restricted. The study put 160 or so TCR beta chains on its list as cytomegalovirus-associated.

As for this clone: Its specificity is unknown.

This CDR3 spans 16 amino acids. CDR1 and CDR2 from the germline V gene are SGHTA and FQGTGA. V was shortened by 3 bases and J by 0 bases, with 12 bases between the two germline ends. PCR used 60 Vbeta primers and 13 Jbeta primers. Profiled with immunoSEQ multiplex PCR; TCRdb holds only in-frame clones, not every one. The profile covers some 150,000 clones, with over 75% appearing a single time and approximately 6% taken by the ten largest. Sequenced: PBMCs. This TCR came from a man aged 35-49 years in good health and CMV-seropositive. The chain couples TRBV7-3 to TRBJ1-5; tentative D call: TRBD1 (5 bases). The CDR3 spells CASSFQGGDSNQPQHF. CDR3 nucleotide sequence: TGTGCCAGCAGCTTTCAGGGTGGTGATAGCAATCAGCCCCAGCATTTT. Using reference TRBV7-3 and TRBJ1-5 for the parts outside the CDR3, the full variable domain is GAGVSQTPSNKVTEKGKYVELRCDPISGHTALYWYRQSLGQGPEFLIYFQGTGAADDSGLPNDRFFAVRPEGSVSTLKIQRTERGDSAVYLCASSFQGGDSNQPQHFGDGTRLSIL.